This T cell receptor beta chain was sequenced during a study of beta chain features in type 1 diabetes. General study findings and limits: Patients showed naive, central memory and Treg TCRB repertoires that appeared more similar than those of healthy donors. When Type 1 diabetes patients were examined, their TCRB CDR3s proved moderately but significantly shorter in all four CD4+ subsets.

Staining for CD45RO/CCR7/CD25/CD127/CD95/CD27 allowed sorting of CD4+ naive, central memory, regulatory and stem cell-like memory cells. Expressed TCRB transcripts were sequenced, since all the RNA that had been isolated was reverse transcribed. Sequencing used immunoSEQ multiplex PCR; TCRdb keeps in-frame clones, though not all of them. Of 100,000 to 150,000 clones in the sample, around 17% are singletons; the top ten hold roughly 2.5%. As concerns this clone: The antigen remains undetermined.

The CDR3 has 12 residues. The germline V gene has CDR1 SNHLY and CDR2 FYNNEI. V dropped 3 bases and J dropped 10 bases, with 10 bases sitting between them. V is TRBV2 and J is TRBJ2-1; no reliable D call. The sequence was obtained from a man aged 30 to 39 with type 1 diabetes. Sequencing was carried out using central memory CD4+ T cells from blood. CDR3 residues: CASSEPPVEQFF. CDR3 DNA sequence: TGTGCCAGCAGTGAGCCCCCTGTAGAGCAGTTCTTC.